The next 23 T cell receptor beta chains were all read from a single sample in a study of cytomegalovirus exposure and HLA in healthy donors. The study ran its PCR with 60 Vbeta and 13 Jbeta primers. Sequencing used immunoSEQ multiplex PCR; TCRdb keeps in-frame clones, though not all of them. This table lists 150,000 to 250,000 clones. Source material: PBMCs. The receptors were sampled from a boy between 10 and 17 years old in good health and CMV-seronegative.

The chain joins TRBV9 to TRBJ1-1; possibly TRBD1 for D (5 bases). V dropped 3 bases and J dropped 0 bases, with 12 bases sitting between them. Germline V gene lookup returns CDR1 SGDLS and CDR2 YYNGEE. CDR3 size: 15 residues. The CDR3 here is CASSAEGALNTEAFF. The DNA for the CDR3 is TGTGCCAGCAGCGCGGAAGGGGCTCTGAACACTGAAGCTTTCTTT. The full variable domain, in which reference TRBV9 and TRBJ1-1 provide the parts outside the CDR3, is DSGVTQTPKHLITATGQRVTLRCSPRSGDLSVYWYQQSLDQGLQFLIQYYNGEERAKGNILERFSAQQFPDLHSELNLSSLELGDSALYFCASSAEGALNTEAFFGQGTRLTVV.

The chain employs TRBV2 and TRBJ1-3; 7 bases map to TRBD1. After removal of 5 bases from V and 3 bases from J, the junction contained 7 bases not matched to a gene. Per germline, CDR1 SNHLY and CDR2 FYNNEI. The CDR3 sequence is 15 residues long. The CDR3 DNA reads TGTGCCAGCAGTTCCGCCGACAGGGTTGGAAACACCATATATTTT. Protein: CASSSADRVGNTIYF.

This chain joins TRBV5-5 and TRBJ1-3; D is undetermined. V shed 4 bases and J shed 4 bases, with 9 bases lying between them. Germline V CDR1 and CDR2: SGHKS, YYEKEE (reference sequence). The CDR3 runs to 13 residues. In DNA form, the CDR3 reads TGTGCCAGCAGCCCGCCAGCGGGAAACACCATATATTTT. This translates into CASSPPAGNTIYF.

This rearrangement joins TRBV18 to TRBJ2-7; 7 bases line up with TRBD2. The junction had 2 bases not matched to a gene; V was cut back by 3 bases and J by 6 bases. Germline assignment: CDR1 KGHSH and CDR2 LQKENI. The CDR3 has 12 amino acids. CDR3 nucleotide sequence: TGTGCCAGCTCACCCGGGAGGAGCGAGCAGTACTTC. It translates to CASSPGRSEQYF. Using reference TRBV18 and TRBJ2-7 for the parts outside the CDR3, the full variable domain is NAGVMQNPRHLVRRRGQEARLRCSPMKGHSHVYWYRQLPEEGLKFMVYLQKENIIDESGMPKERFSAEFPKEGPSILRIQQVVRGDSAAYFCASSPGRSEQYFGPGTRLTVT.

The chain links TRBV19 to TRBJ2-2; possible D gene TRBD2, 6 bases. Trimming removed 2 bases from V and 5 bases from J, with 12 bases in between. Germline V gene lookup returns CDR1 LNHDA and CDR2 SQIVND (reference sequence). The CDR3 spans 15 residues. This chain's CDR3 is CASSILTGETGELFF. For the CDR3, the DNA is TGTGCCAGTAGTATACTAACGGGGGAAACCGGGGAGCTGTTTTTT.

The chain has TRBV28 and TRBJ2-5; TRBD2 matches 7 bases. Germline V gene sequence: CDR1 MDHEN, CDR2 SYDVKM. After removal of 0 bases from V and 5 bases from J, the junction contained 6 bases not matched to a gene. The CDR3 has 15 residues. CDR3 coding DNA: TGTGCCAGCAGTTTATGGGCTGGGAGGGAGGAGACCCAGTACTTC. Encoded protein: CASSLWAGREETQYF.

The rearrangement links TRBV30 to TRBJ1-2, with D hard to call. The CDR3 runs 13 residues. V dropped 5 bases and J dropped 4 bases, with 14 bases sitting between them. The germline V gene encodes CDR1 GTSNPN and CDR2 SVGIG (reference sequence). CDR3 nucleotides: TGTGCCTGGGTGGGGAGCCTCCCCTATGGCTACACCTTC. Residues: CAWVGSLPYGYTF.

The rearrangement uses TRBV7-2 and TRBJ2-3, with TRBD2 matching over 8 bases. V dropped 1 base and J dropped 4; count of bases not matched to a gene: 7. The CDR3 is 16 amino acids. From germline, CDR1 is SGHTA and CDR2 FQGNSA. CDR3 nucleotides: TGTGCCAGCAGCTTAGGGAGCAGCGGGGGACCAGATACGCAGTATTTT. Residues: CASSLGSSGGPDTQYF. Full variable domain (outside the CDR3, taken from reference TRBV7-2 and TRBJ2-3): GAGVSQSPSNKVTEKGKDVELRCDPISGHTALYWYRQSLGQGLEFLIYFQGNSAPDKSGLPSDRFSAERTGGSVSTLTIQRTQQEDSAVYLCASSLGSSGGPDTQYFGPGTRLTVL.

Turning to this clone: The sample has other DNA sequences that encode this CDR3 too. The chain uses TRBV19 and TRBJ1-1; D gene uncertain. The germline V and J ends were trimmed by 3 bases and 1 base, with 6 bases remaining between them. CDR3 length equals 13 residues. Germline V gives CDR1 LNHDA, CDR2 SQIVND (reference sequence). DNA of the CDR3: TGTGCCAGTAGTATGGGAGGGAACACTGAAGCTTTCTTT. The encoded protein is CASSMGGNTEAFF.

The rearrangement uses TRBV4-3 and TRBJ2-2; weak D call: TRBD2 (6 bases). The CDR3 spans 21 residues. Trimming left V 0 bases short and J 2 bases short, with 25 bases between. The germline gives CDR1 LGHNA, CDR2 YSLEER. CDR3 DNA: TGCGCCAGCAGCCAAGATGGGACTTTTGGAGACGTGATTTATAACACCGGGGAGCTGTTTTTT. This translates into CASSQDGTFGDVIYNTGELFF.

J is TRBJ2-5 and V is TRBV7-2, with 8 bases identical to TRBD2. Per the germline V gene, CDR1 is SGHTA and CDR2 is FQGNSA. V trimming: 5 bases; J trimming: 5 bases; junction bases outside the gene matches: 10. The CDR3 spans 15 residues. Here the CDR3 DNA reads TGTGCCAGCAGCCTAAGTCGGACTAGCAGGGAGACCCAGTACTTC. Translating it yields CASSLSRTSRETQYF.

The chain combines TRBV7-2 with TRBJ1-2; maybe TRBD1 (5 bases). The CDR3 consists of 15 residues. Germline V gives CDR1 SGHTA, CDR2 FQGNSA. Between the trimmed V and J ends, which lost 10 bases and 5 bases, there was a span of 23 bases. The CDR3 protein is CAIYGDYKAGYGYTF. For the CDR3, the DNA is TGTGCCATCTACGGGGACTACAAAGCGGGGTATGGCTACACCTTC.

The rearrangement uses TRBV9 and TRBJ2-7, with 11 bases identical to TRBD1. The CDR3 length is 14 residues. Per the germline V gene, CDR1 is SGDLS and CDR2 is YYNGEE. J gave up 6 bases and V 4 bases, and 6 bases lay outside the gene matches. CDR3 sequence reads: CASSPSGQGGEQYF. In nucleotides, the CDR3 is TGTGCCAGCAGCCCCTCGGGACAGGGGGGCGAGCAGTACTTC.

The chain joins TRBV27 to TRBJ1-2; 7 nucleotides align to TRBD1. CDR1 MNHEY and CDR2 SMNVEV come from the germline V gene (reference sequence). The CDR3 has 12 amino acids. V was pared by 5 bases and J by 8 bases, with 5 bases of the junction left unmatched. This CDR3 reads CASSNYRGGYTF. In DNA, the CDR3 is TGTGCCAGCAGTAACTACAGGGGCGGCTACACCTTC.

The chain is built from TRBV13 and TRBJ1-2, with TRBD1 matching 9 bases. The junction had 1 base not matched to a gene; V was cut back by 3 bases and J by 2 bases. The CDR3 runs to 14 residues. The germline CDR1 and CDR2 sequences are PRHDT and FYEKMQ (reference sequence). CDR3 in amino acids: CASSLTGGNYGYTF. The CDR3 nucleotides read TGTGCCAGCAGCTTGACAGGGGGGAACTATGGCTACACCTTC.

This chain uses TRBV11-2 with TRBJ2-7; D remains unclear. V shed 5 bases and J shed 0 bases, with 17 bases lying between them. The CDR3 covers 16 residues. CDR1 is SGHAT, CDR2 FQNNGV, per germline. CDR3 sequence reads: CASSPLISLVSYEQYF. CDR3 DNA: TGTGCCAGCAGCCCCCTTATTTCCCTCGTCTCCTACGAGCAGTACTTC.

J is TRBJ1-5 and V is TRBV6-5; possibly TRBD1 for D (5 bases). CDR3 length: 14 amino acids. Trimming cost V 4 bases and J 3 bases, with 10 bases left between them. Germline V gene data show CDR1 as MNHEY and CDR2 as SVGAGI. CDR3 loop: CASSSGFINQPQHF. The CDR3 DNA follows: TGTGCCAGCAGTTCAGGGTTTATCAATCAGCCCCAGCATTTT.

The chain uses TRBV29-1 and TRBJ2-7; 7 positions match TRBD1. CDR3 length: 13 amino acids. Germline CDR1 is SQVTM and CDR2 is ANQGSEA. The V gene end was trimmed by 6 bases and the J gene end by 3 bases; junction bases not matched to a gene: 8. CDR3 sequence reads: CSVRTGEIYEQYF. CDR3 DNA: TGCAGCGTGAGGACAGGAGAGATCTACGAGCAGTACTTC.

V and J are TRBV30 and TRBJ2-7; D is possibly TRBD2 (6 bases). Looked up from germline, CDR1 is GTSNPN and CDR2 is SVGIG (reference sequence). V was trimmed by 4 bases and J by 0 bases, leaving 13 bases between them. CDR3 length: 14 residues. CDR3 residues: CAWTAGGSSYEQYF. Written as DNA, the CDR3 is TGTGCCTGGACCGCCGGGGGAAGCTCCTACGAGCAGTACTTC.

The chain's CDR3 is CASSDRGEETQYF. The CDR3 DNA follows: TGTGCCAGCAGTGACAGGGGAGAGGAGACCCAGTACTTC. The V gene is TRBV2, the J gene TRBJ2-5, with D perhaps TRBD1 (6 bases). From germline, CDR1 is SNHLY and CDR2 FYNNEI. The germline V and J ends were trimmed by 3 bases and 5 bases, with 10 bases remaining between them. The CDR3 has 13 amino acids.

This chain links TRBV7-2 with TRBJ2-5; D possibly corresponds to TRBD2 (6 bases). The CDR3 has 15 residues. V lost 1 base and J 6 bases, leaving 15 bases between the germline ends. The germline V gene encodes CDR1 SGHTA and CDR2 FQGNSA. DNA for the CDR3: TGTGCCAGCAGCTTAGTCCCTAGCGTTGGACAGACCCAGTACTTC. Residues: CASSLVPSVGQTQYF.

The chain uses TRBV19 and TRBJ1-2; D is perhaps TRBD1 (5 bases). V shed 8 bases and J shed 4 bases, with 14 bases lying between them. CDR1 and CDR2 from the germline V gene are LNHDA and SQIVND (reference sequence). The CDR3 length is 13 residues. CDR3 sequence: CASESGRLYGYTF. The CDR3 DNA reads TGTGCCAGTGAATCAGGGCGCCTCTATGGCTACACCTTC. Variable domain in full (rest from reference TRBV19 and TRBJ1-2): DGGITQSPKYLFRKEGQNVTLSCEQNLNHDAMYWYRQDPGQGLRLIYYSQIVNDFQKGDIAEGYSVSREKKESFPLTVTSAQKNPTAFYLCASESGRLYGYTFGSGTRLTVV.

The V and J genes are TRBV19 and TRBJ1-5; D not certain. The V end was cut by 7 bases, the J end by 2 bases, with 15 bases between. This CDR3 contains 15 residues. CDR1 is LNHDA, CDR2 SQIVND, per germline (reference sequence). The CDR3 here is CASTDKPGGNQPQHF. Written as DNA, the CDR3 is TGTGCCAGTACCGACAAGCCCGGTGGCAATCAGCCCCAGCATTTT. Drawing the rest from reference TRBV19 and TRBJ1-5, the complete variable domain is DGGITQSPKYLFRKEGQNVTLSCEQNLNHDAMYWYRQDPGQGLRLIYYSQIVNDFQKGDIAEGYSVSREKKESFPLTVTSAQKNPTAFYLCASTDKPGGNQPQHFGDGTRLSIL.